These T cell receptor beta chains were read from a single sample in a study of blood T cell repertoires in COVID-19. Measured with immunoSEQ multiplex PCR; TCRdb has only the in-frame clones, and not every one. The table includes more than 40,000 clones, 80% to 90% detected once. The material sequenced was peripheral blood. Receptors originate from a human donor in a cohort sampled during active COVID-19. The donor label of this sample is uncertain. CDR3s include the opening cysteine and the closing phenylalanine or tryptophan. The order of the fields is clone size, J gene, D gene, V gene, CDR3 DNA, CDR3 protein. A D gene is named only where the DNA matches it firmly. Size is omitted from some rows. Given values are once, few, many or a class for expanded clones.

>once|TRBJ2-3|.|TRBV5-1
TGCGCCAGCAGCTTGACAGGTGGGCCCACAGATACGCAGTATTTT
CASSLTGGPTDTQYF
>.|TRBJ1-1|.|TRBV25-1
TGTGCCAGCAGTGATCCCCGAGAGGGCAACACTGAAGCTTTCTTT
CASSDPREGNTEAFF
>.|TRBJ2-4|TRBD2|TRBV7-9
TGTGCCAGCAGCTCTCTGGGAGGGACTTATAAAAACATTCAGTACTTC
CASSSLGGTYKNIQYF
>once|TRBJ2-5|.|TRBV27
TGTGCCAGCAGTTTATGGGAGAAAGAGACCCAGTACTTC
CASSLWEKETQYF
>.|TRBJ1-2|TRBD1|TRBV5-8
TGTGCCAGCAGCCGGACCCTTGGGACAGGGAATAACTATGGCTACACCTTC
CASSRTLGTGNNYGYTF
>.|TRBJ1-1|.|TRBV5-5
TGTGCCAGCAGCTTGACGGCAGGAACTTACACTGAAGCTTTCTTT
CASSLTAGTYTEAFF
>.|TRBJ2-2|.|TRBV5-1
TGCGCCAGCAGCCTCCGGCAGGGCCCCGGGGAGCTGTTTTTT
CASSLRQGPGELFF
>.|TRBJ2-1|TRBD1|TRBV2
TGTGCCAGCAGTGAAATAGGGGGCCCCCTAAATGAGCAGTTCTTC
CASSEIGGPLNEQFF
>.|TRBJ2-1|.|TRBV6-6
TGTGCCATATGCCGGGACTCAATGGGAGAGCAGTTCTTC
CAICRDSMGEQFF
>.|TRBJ1-1|.|TRBV9
TGTGCCAGCAGCGGAGGGTATCTTCGGAACACTGAAGCTTTCTTT
CASSGGYLRNTEAFF
>.|TRBJ2-3|.|TRBV2
TGTGCCAGCGTTGAGGGACTCACAGATACGCAGTATTTT
CASVEGLTDTQYF
>few|TRBJ2-1|TRBD2|TRBV6-4
TGTGCCAGCAGTGTCGAAGCGGGGGGGTATAATGAGCAGTTCTTC
CASSVEAGGYNEQFF
>.|TRBJ1-1|.|TRBV5-1
TGCGCCAGCAGTTTCGGGACGGCCAAGGGAGGAACTGAAGCTTTCTTT
CASSFGTAKGGTEAFF
>.|TRBJ1-5|.|TRBV19
TGTGCCAGTAACGAGAATCCGGACAGCGCTCAGCATTTT
CASNENPDSAQHF
>.|TRBJ2-6|.|TRBV19
TGTGCCAGTAGTGGTACCGGGTCTCTATCCGGGGCCAACGTCCTGACTTTC
CASSGTGSLSGANVLTF
>.|TRBJ2-1|.|TRBV5-1
TGCGCCAGCAGCTTGGACACCCGGAGTTACAATGAGCAGTTCTTC
CASSLDTRSYNEQFF
>once|TRBJ2-7|TRBD2|TRBV28
TGTGCCAGCAGTTTAACAAGCGGGGGGGCCTCATACGAGCAGTACTTC
CASSLTSGGASYEQYF
>.|TRBJ1-2|.|TRBV9
TGTGCCAGCAGCGTACTGGACAGAGGGTTCTATGGCTACACCTTC
CASSVLDRGFYGYTF